The rows below give T cell receptor beta chains drawn from one sample of a study of cytomegalovirus exposure and HLA in healthy donors. Using immunoSEQ multiplex PCR, the repertoire was profiled, and TCRdb retains in-frame clones only, with some absent. The profile shows approximately 150,000 clones, roughly 70% of them singletons. Sequences were obtained from PBMCs. The receptors come from a male donor in good health and CMV-seronegative. Both conserved end residues are part of each CDR3. Part of the rows lack a size; the others show once, few, many or a class for expanded clones.

size	V	J	CDR3
.	TRBV7-6	TRBJ2-3	CASSRMGTVTDTQYF
few	TRBV4-1	TRBJ1-1	CASSQGPRGAQITEAFF
.	TRBV19	TRBJ2-2	CASSTGTMNTGELFF
.	TRBV7-9	TRBJ2-1	CASSFGGASPNEQFF
.	TRBV11-2	TRBJ1-1	CASSPPTGVKTEAFF
.	TRBV19	TRBJ1-1	CASSIVGGLVNTEAFF
.	TRBV7-9	TRBJ1-1	CASSSKGARGSDTEAFF
.	TRBV4-3	TRBJ2-7	CASSQDFNYEQYF
once	TRBV5-1	TRBJ2-7	CASSLVGSEGDEQYF
.	TRBV15	TRBJ1-5	CATSRDRGSNQPQHF